Listed below are T cell receptor beta chains from one sample, sequenced in a study of T cells in Graves' hyperthyroidism and ophthalmopathy. A single record per CDR3 protein comes from TCRdb applying MiXCR to the multiplex PCR reads. The table lists about 400,000 distinct CDR3 sequences, around an eighth of them singletons, with 28% in the top ten. Material: blood. Receptor source: a man aged 45 to 65 with Graves' ophthalmopathy. CDR3s leave out the opening cysteine and the closing phenylalanine or tryptophan. Fields, in order: clone size, V gene, CDR3 length, D gene, CDR3 protein. A D gene is named only where the DNA matches it firmly. Size tells how often a clone was seen (once, few, many) or the class of an expanded clone, and some rows leave it out.

clone_size: many
v_call: TRBV5-1
cdr3_length: 13
d_call: .
cdr3_aa: ASSLVGQIDTEAF

clone_size: .
v_call: TRBV24-1
cdr3_length: 12
d_call: .
cdr3_aa: ATSRTDTNYGYT

clone_size: many
v_call: TRBV20-1
cdr3_length: 12
d_call: TRBD2
cdr3_aa: SAPTSGRTDTQY

clone_size: many
v_call: TRBV15
cdr3_length: 15
d_call: TRBD2
cdr3_aa: ATSRGREGTAKYEQY

clone_size: few
v_call: TRBV6-5
cdr3_length: 13
d_call: .
cdr3_aa: ASSSATALREKLF

clone_size: .
v_call: TRBV3-1
cdr3_length: 13
d_call: .
cdr3_aa: ASSQNRVLNTEAF

clone_size: .
v_call: TRBV7-9
cdr3_length: 12
d_call: TRBD1
cdr3_aa: ASSVTGAPNTIY

clone_size: many
v_call: TRBV20-1
cdr3_length: 12
d_call: .
cdr3_aa: SASTGGAGYGYT

clone_size: many
v_call: TRBV20-1
cdr3_length: 13
d_call: .
cdr3_aa: SARTQGLSNQPQH

clone_size: .
v_call: TRBV4-2
cdr3_length: 14
d_call: .
cdr3_aa: ASSQESASSYNEQF

clone_size: .
v_call: TRBV27
cdr3_length: 14
d_call: .
cdr3_aa: ASSLFSGRFYNEQF

clone_size: .
v_call: TRBV2
cdr3_length: 12
d_call: .
cdr3_aa: ASSEAAGNYGYT

clone_size: many
v_call: TRBV12-3/TRBV12-4
cdr3_length: 14
d_call: .
cdr3_aa: ASTPTLRTRSYEQY

clone_size: many
v_call: TRBV20-1
cdr3_length: 12
d_call: TRBD2
cdr3_aa: SASPSGRDYEQY

clone_size: many
v_call: TRBV30
cdr3_length: 13
d_call: TRBD1
cdr3_aa: AWVPGQGRNTEAF

clone_size: few
v_call: TRBV11-2
cdr3_length: 12
d_call: .
cdr3_aa: ASSSRAQGNIQY

clone_size: few
v_call: TRBV30
cdr3_length: 12
d_call: .
cdr3_aa: AWSRRRLDNEQF

clone_size: many
v_call: TRBV12-3/TRBV12-4
cdr3_length: 11
d_call: .
cdr3_aa: ASSFVSNYGYT

clone_size: many
v_call: TRBV28
cdr3_length: 10
d_call: .
cdr3_aa: ASSSQPHEQY

clone_size: .
v_call: TRBV7-8
cdr3_length: 16
d_call: .
cdr3_aa: ASSLRPRQGLNTGELF

clone_size: many
v_call: TRBV6-1
cdr3_length: 14
d_call: TRBD2
cdr3_aa: ASTGLAGITTGELF

clone_size: many
v_call: TRBV27
cdr3_length: 11
d_call: .
cdr3_aa: ASSPPRWYEQY